This TCR beta chain comes out of a study of blood T cell repertoires in COVID-19. Study summary: Acute-phase and convalescent COVID-19 samples originated in the United States, Italy and Spain. PBMCs, B-cell-depleted T cells, or T cells provided the cDNA or gDNA that made up the material.

In the authors' workflow: Nucleated cell number was recorded as an estimate derived from reference gene primer amplification. TCRdb's table, derived via immunoSEQ multiplex PCR, lists solely in-frame clones and lacks some. From that table come the V and J calls and clone size; the DNA was used to work out D and trimming. The sample lists roughly 260,000 clones, approximately 86% occurring once. The CDR3 extends over 11 amino acids. Trimming removed 5 bases from V and 5 bases from J, with 6 bases in between. Germline values: CDR1 MNHEY, CDR2 SVGEGT. Input material: peripheral blood. The V call is TRBV6-2 or TRBV6-3, the J call TRBJ1-2, with unresolved D. This TCR came from a man in his forties who had recovered from COVID-19. CDR3 region: CASSREYGYTF. The DNA of the CDR3 is TGTGCCAGCAGTAGAGAATATGGCTACACCTTC.